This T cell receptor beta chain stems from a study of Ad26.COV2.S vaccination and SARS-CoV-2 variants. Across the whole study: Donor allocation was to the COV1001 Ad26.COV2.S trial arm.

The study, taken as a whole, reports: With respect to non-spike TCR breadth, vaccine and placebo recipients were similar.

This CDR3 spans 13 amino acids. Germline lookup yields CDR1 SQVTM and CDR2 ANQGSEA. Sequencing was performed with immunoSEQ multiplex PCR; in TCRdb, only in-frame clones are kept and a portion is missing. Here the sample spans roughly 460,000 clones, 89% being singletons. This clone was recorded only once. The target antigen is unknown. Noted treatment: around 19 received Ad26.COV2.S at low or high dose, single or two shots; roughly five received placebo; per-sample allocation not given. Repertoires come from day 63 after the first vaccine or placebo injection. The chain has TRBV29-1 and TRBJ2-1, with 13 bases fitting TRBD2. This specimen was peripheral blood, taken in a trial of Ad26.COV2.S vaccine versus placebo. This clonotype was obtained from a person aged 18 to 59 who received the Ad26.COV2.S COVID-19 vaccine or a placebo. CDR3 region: CTERLAGGNEQFF. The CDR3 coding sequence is TGCACCGAGAGACTAGCGGGAGGCAATGAGCAGTTCTTC.